This TCR beta chain was sequenced for a study of blood T cell repertoires in COVID-19. Using immunoSEQ multiplex PCR, the repertoire was profiled, and TCRdb retains in-frame clones only, with some absent. The profile covers around 290,000 clones, with roughly nine tenths appearing a single time and 2% to 2.5% taken by the ten largest. This clone has only a few counts. The CDR3 totals 13 residues. The germline V gene encodes CDR1 DFQATT and CDR2 SNEGSKA (reference sequence). V was clipped by 3 bases and J by 5 bases, with 14 bases between them. The chain is built from TRBV20-1 and TRBJ2-7; tentatively, D is TRBD1 (5 bases). What was sequenced was peripheral blood. This TCR came from a woman in her twenties or thirties with COVID-19, enrolled during active disease. CDR3 residues: CSASRQGFHEQYF. Here the CDR3 DNA reads TGCAGTGCTAGTAGGCAGGGTTTCCACGAGCAGTACTTC.